These T cell receptor beta chains were read from a single sample in a study of blood T cells in healthy people across ages. TCRdb passed the 5' RACE reads through MiXCR, listing each CDR3 protein once. The sample contains hundreds of thousands of distinct CDR3 sequences, more than 25% of which appear only once. Sequencing was carried out using blood. These receptors all come from a woman at least 80 years old in good health. Both conserved end residues are trimmed from each CDR3. Size values are once, few and many counts, or a class for expanded clones, and some rows have none.

-,TRBJ2-7,TRBV28,11,ASSPGPRSEQY
-,TRBJ2-7,TRBV21-1,15,ASSKAGLRTGSYEQY
many,TRBJ2-7,TRBV7-4,15,AGRGSGVARSSYEQY
many,TRBJ2-1,TRBV9,16,ASSLMSTSGGPYNEQF
-,TRBJ2-7,TRBV6-5,12,ASSSGFSSYEQY
large,TRBJ2-7,TRBV25-1,13,ASSDLGGGLYEQY
few,TRBJ1-2,TRBV11-2,12,ASSCFQADYGYT
many,TRBJ2-1,TRBV7-2,13,ASSGRGVGDNEQF
many,TRBJ2-7,TRBV20-1,13,SASNPAGPSYEQY
few,TRBJ2-6,TRBV7-9,16,ASSKSGRGSSGANVLT
many,TRBJ2-7,TRBV6-2/TRBV6-3,12,ASSKSGGVYEQY
-,TRBJ2-5,TRBV7-2,11,ASSPSTRVDWY
many,TRBJ2-3,TRBV6-5,12,ASSADRRTDTQY
many,TRBJ2-7,TRBV7-4,15,ASSSLEGQDISYEQY
-,TRBJ1-2,TRBV24-1,13,ATSDFAGGSHGYT
many,TRBJ1-2,TRBV7-2,12,ASSLETLGSGYT
many,TRBJ2-1,TRBV5-1,15,ASSLGTPTMLDNEQF
many,TRBJ1-2,TRBV7-2,11,ASSSTGSYGYT
-,TRBJ2-1,TRBV20-1,10,STSGGSGGQF
many,TRBJ1-1,TRBV6-2/TRBV6-3,12,ASSRGQMATEAF
-,TRBJ1-2,TRBV30,11,AWSVVSKGGYT
few,TRBJ2-2,TRBV6-2/TRBV6-3,12,ASSRGTAGGELF
many,TRBJ2-1,TRBV7-2,14,ASSLVGTPRYNEQF
-,TRBJ1-6,TRBV19,13,ASSIDLGGNSPLH
many,TRBJ1-2,TRBV27,12,ASSYRQGVDGYT
-,TRBJ2-5,TRBV7-7,11,ASSSTRGETQY
many,TRBJ2-7,TRBV20-1,10,SAAGQLYEQY
few,TRBJ2-7,TRBV10-3,12,AISDPGQAYEQY
few,TRBJ2-2,TRBV6-2/TRBV6-3,13,ASSPGQGAVGELF
few,TRBJ1-2,TRBV24-1,12,ATSDDVRNYGYT
many,TRBJ2-5,TRBV18,12,ASFRGQAQETQY
-,-,TRBV29-1,10,SVGGAEETQY
many,TRBJ1-2,TRBV7-9,13,ASSLDLTGPYGYT
-,TRBJ1-1,TRBV24-1,11,ATSGAANTEAF
-,TRBJ1-2,TRBV29-1,11,SVPTGQHYGYT
-,TRBJ1-1,TRBV7-9,12,ASSLSTVDTEAF
few,TRBJ1-1,TRBV6-5,14,ASSRTGGYRNTEAF
many,TRBJ2-3,TRBV5-6,15,ASSLPGGHQSTDTQY
many,TRBJ2-3,TRBV6-2/TRBV6-3,9,ASSGTGSEY
few,TRBJ2-3,TRBV20-1,16,SARDSSLSGGSTDTQY
-,TRBJ1-1,TRBV14,15,ASSQERTGKGNTEAF
many,TRBJ2-3,TRBV5-1,12,ASSDPSYADTQY
many,TRBJ2-7,TRBV20-1,10,SGRGGVHEQY
-,TRBJ1-1,TRBV27,13,ASRLYSGLKAEAF
-,TRBJ2-2,TRBV24-1,14,ATSDPQGPYTGELF
many,TRBJ2-5,TRBV7-8,13,ASSPTTRAQETQY
many,TRBJ2-6,TRBV2,14,ASKRDRGSGANVLT
few,TRBJ2-1,TRBV30,10,AWRPGLGEQF
-,TRBJ2-1,TRBV6-9,13,ASRKGDSSYNEQF
-,TRBJ2-1,TRBV6-5,11,TSRRQGSNEQF